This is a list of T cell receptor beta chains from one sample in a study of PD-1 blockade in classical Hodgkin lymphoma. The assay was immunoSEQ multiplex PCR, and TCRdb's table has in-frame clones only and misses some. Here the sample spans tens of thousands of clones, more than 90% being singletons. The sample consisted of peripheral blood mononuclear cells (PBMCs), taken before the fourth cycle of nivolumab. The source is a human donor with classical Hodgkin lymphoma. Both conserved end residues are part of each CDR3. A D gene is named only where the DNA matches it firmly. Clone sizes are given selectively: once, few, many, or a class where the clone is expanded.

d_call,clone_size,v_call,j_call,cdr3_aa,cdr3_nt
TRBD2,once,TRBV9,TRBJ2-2,CASSGLAGGELFF,TGTGCCAGCAGCGGACTAGCTGGCGGGGAGCTGTTTTTT
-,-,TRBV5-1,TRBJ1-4,CASSLEGATNEKLFF,TGCGCCAGCAGCTTGGAAGGGGCAACTAATGAAAAACTGTTTTTT
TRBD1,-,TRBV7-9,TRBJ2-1,CASSLQTGARNEQFF,TGTGCCAGCAGCCTCCAGACAGGGGCCCGAAATGAGCAGTTCTTC
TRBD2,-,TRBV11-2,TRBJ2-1,CASSSGGYNEQFF,TGTGCCAGCAGCTCGGGGGGGTACAATGAGCAGTTCTTC
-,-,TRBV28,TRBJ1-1,CASSLSPLGAFF,TGTGCCAGCAGTTTGAGTCCCCTGGGAGCTTTCTTT
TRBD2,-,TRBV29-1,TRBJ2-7,CSVEGSGRREQYF,TGCAGCGTTGAAGGTAGCGGGAGGCGCGAGCAGTACTTC
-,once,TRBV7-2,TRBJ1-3,CASSSPGQVYTIYF,TGTGCCAGCAGCTCCCCGGGACAAGTGTACACCATATATTTT
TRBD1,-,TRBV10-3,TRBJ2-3,CAISGDRVTDTQYF,TGTGCCATCAGTGGGGACAGGGTCACAGATACGCAGTATTTT
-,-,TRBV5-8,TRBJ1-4,CASSRAAEKLFF,TGTGCCAGCAGCCGGGCCGCTGAAAAACTGTTTTTT
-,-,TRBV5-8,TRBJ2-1,CASSLVPYNEQFF,TGTGCCAGCAGCTTGGTTCCCTACAATGAGCAGTTCTTC
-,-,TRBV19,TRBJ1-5,CASSEQGSNQPQHF,TGTGCCAGTAGTGAACAGGGAAGCAATCAGCCCCAGCATTTT
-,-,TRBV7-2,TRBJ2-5,CASSVLTETQYF,TGTGCCAGCAGCGTACTGACGGAGACCCAGTACTTC
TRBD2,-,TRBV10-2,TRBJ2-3,CASRGGPYRENTQYF,TGCGCCAGCCGGGGGGGGCCCTACCGTGAGAATACGCAGTATTTT
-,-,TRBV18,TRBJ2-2,CASSPLGSNSNTGELFF,TGTGCCAGCTCACCCCTCGGGTCCAATTCGAACACCGGGGAGCTGTTTTTT
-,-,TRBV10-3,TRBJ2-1,CAISDWLSPDEQFF,TGTGCCATCAGTGATTGGTTGTCTCCCGACGAGCAGTTCTTC
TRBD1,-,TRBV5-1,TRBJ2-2,CASSLGQGYTGELFF,TGCGCCAGCAGCTTGGGACAGGGATACACCGGGGAGCTGTTTTTT